The T cell receptor (beta chain) described here comes from a study of blood T cell repertoires in COVID-19. Turning to the study itself: Sites in the United States, Italy and Spain provided acute and convalescent COVID-19 samples. In each case, the material was cDNA or gDNA derived from T cells, B-cell-depleted T cells, or PBMCs.

Germline V gene sequence: CDR1 SGHTA, CDR2 FQGNSA. This CDR3 comprises 17 residues. V shed 5 bases, J shed 7 bases, and the junction held 13 bases outside the gene matches. Libraries were prepared by immunoSEQ multiplex PCR; TCRdb keeps only in-frame clonotypes and omits some of them. The table lists some 180,000 clones, approximately 84% of them singletons. Sample: peripheral blood. The chain recombines TRBV7-2 with TRBJ2-3; 12 nucleotides line up with TRBD2. This sequence originates from a man aged 65-85 years with active or convalescent COVID-19. The CDR3 DNA is TGTGCCAGCAGCCCGGCCTTACTAGCGGGAGGAGGAAATACGCAGTATTTT. It translates to CASSPALLAGGGNTQYF.